Below, 31 T cell receptor beta chains from the same sample are listed, as sequenced in a study of tumor-infiltrating lymphocytes in oesophageal squamous cell carcinoma. A single record per CDR3 protein comes from TCRdb applying MiXCR to the PCR reads. Here the sample spans about 20,000 distinct CDR3 sequences, roughly two fifths being singletons. Sequenced input: esophageal tumor tissue. These receptors were taken from a male donor with esophageal squamous cell carcinoma.

V gene TRBV7-2 combines with J gene TRBJ2-3; perhaps TRBD1 as D (6 bases). The J call is doubtful: the DNA matches TRBJ2-5 better. The germline CDR1 and CDR2 sequences are SGHTA and FQGNSA. This CDR3 has 15 amino acids. CDR3 in amino acids: CASSQSSGTWETQYF. For the CDR3, the DNA is TGTGCCAGCAGCCAATCCTCCGGGACATGGGAGACCCAGTACTTC.

This clonotype was seen a few times. The J gene is TRBJ2-7, the V gene TRBV6-5; 8 nucleotides agree with TRBD1. The CDR3 runs 15 residues. J gave up 2 bases and V 0 bases, and 3 bases lay outside the gene matches. Germline CDR1 reads MNHEY; CDR2 reads SVGAGI. This CDR3 is CASSYSEDRAYEQYF. The DNA of the CDR3 is TGTGCCAGCAGTTACTCGGAGGACAGGGCCTACGAGCAGTACTTC.

The V gene is TRBV27, the J gene TRBJ2-1, with D possibly matching TRBD2 (6 bases). CDR3 length: 14 residues. Between the trimmed V and J ends, which lost 2 bases and 7 bases, there was a span of 12 bases. Germline lookup yields CDR1 MNHEY and CDR2 SMNVEV (reference sequence). As DNA, the CDR3 is TGTGCCAGCAGTTTACCGGGACTGCCAAATGAGCAGTTCTTC. Translated, it gives CASSLPGLPNEQFF.

The chain employs TRBV7-2 and TRBJ2-7, with a possible D match to TRBD2 (6 bases). The CDR3 consists of 13 residues. V lost 2 bases and J lost 7, with 12 bases in between. Germline lookup yields CDR1 SGHTA and CDR2 FQGNSA. CDR3 sequence: CASSLQSGREQYF. The DNA for the CDR3 is TGTGCCAGCAGCTTACAGTCAGGGAGGGAGCAGTACTTC.

This clonotype was detected many times. The chain has TRBV27 and TRBJ2-5, with D possibly matching TRBD1 (6 bases). Germline CDR1 reads MNHEY; CDR2 reads SMNVEV (reference sequence). V was trimmed by 8 bases and J by 5 bases, leaving 21 bases between them. This CDR3 contains 15 residues. CDR3 amino acids: CASSRGGQLRETQYF. CDR3 sequence (DNA): TGTGCCAGCTCTCGCGGAGGACAGCTGAGGGAGACCCAGTACTTC.

The chain joins TRBV4-1 to TRBJ2-2, with D possibly TRBD1 on 6 matching bases. Per the germline V gene, CDR1 is MGHRA and CDR2 is YSYEKL. This CDR3 region has 14 residues. V lost 0 bases and J 12 bases, leaving 14 bases between the germline ends. CDR3 amino acids: CASSQEIYRDQLFF. In DNA, the CDR3 is TGCGCCAGCAGCCAAGAGATCTACAGGGATCAGCTGTTTTTT.

By share, this clonotype counts as medium-sized. V gene TRBV7-3 combines with J gene TRBJ1-1; D might be TRBD1 (6 bases). Germline-derived CDR1 and CDR2 are SGHTA and FQGTGA. The CDR3 has 16 amino acids. The V end was cut by 5 bases, the J end by 2 bases, with 18 bases between. The DNA of the CDR3 is TGTGCCAGCAGCCCTGGGGCAGGGGTTAGCAACACTGAAGCTTTCTTT. Translating it yields CASSPGAGVSNTEAFF.

The CDR3 sequence is CASSIAGLGLGGTDTQYF. The CDR3 nucleotides read TGTGCCAGTAGTATAGCCGGTTTGGGACTGGGGGGCACAGATACGCAGTATTTT. This chain connects TRBV19 to TRBJ2-3; TRBD2 might be the D (6 bases). The germline V and J ends were trimmed by 1 base and 1 base, with 18 bases remaining between them. The CDR3 loop spans 18 amino acids. The V gene's germline CDR1 is LNHDA and CDR2 SQIVND (reference sequence).

The chain is built from TRBV7-6 and TRBJ1-2; D perhaps matches TRBD1 (5 bases). Trimming took 0 bases from V and 0 from J, leaving 8 bases between them. From germline, CDR1 is SGHVS and CDR2 FNYEAQ. This CDR3 is 15 amino acids long. The CDR3 sequence is CASSLAQGSNYGYTF. Here the CDR3 DNA reads TGTGCCAGCAGCTTAGCGCAGGGATCTAACTATGGCTACACCTTC. The variable domain in full, with the rest retrieved from reference TRBV7-6 and TRBJ1-2, is GAGVSQSPRYKVTKRGQDVALRCDPISGHVSLYWYRQALGQGPEFLTYFNYEAQQDKSGLPNDRFSAERPEGSISTLTIQRTEQRDSAMYRCASSLAQGSNYGYTFGSGTRLTVV.

Notes on this clonotype: This is likely a read error, given that the CDR3 carries no conserved phenylalanine or tryptophan at its end. Because the CDR3's place on the DNA is in doubt, the DNA is left out and the CDR3 is given as listed by TCRdb. The chain uses TRBV6-5 and TRBJ2-5; the table names TRBD2, a call not compared with the DNA. Germline V gives CDR1 MNHEY, CDR2 SVGAGI. From its first to its last residue, the CDR3 has 16 amino acids. CDR3 loop: CASSEVPTDSPLHFGN.

This clonotype has a count of ten or more. J is TRBJ2-7 and V is TRBV28; perhaps D is TRBD1 or TRBD2 (5 bases each). Germline V gives CDR1 MDHEN, CDR2 SYDVKM. V dropped 6 bases and J dropped 2 bases, with 29 bases sitting between them. The length of the CDR3 is 19 residues. CDR3 coding DNA: TGTGCCAGCAGCCCTACCTCTCTAATCCGGGACCCCCCCCCCTACGAGCAGTACTTC. Translation gives CASSPTSLIRDPPPYEQYF.

The chain carries TRBV13 and TRBJ2-5; D is perhaps TRBD1 (6 bases). Gene TRBJ2-7 matches the end of the DNA better, so the J call may be wrong. The CDR3 sequence is 13 residues long. CDR1 is PRHDT and CDR2 is FYEKMQ in the germline V gene (reference sequence). The CDR3 protein is CASSSRTAYEQYF. For the CDR3, the DNA is TGTGCCAGCAGCTCACGGACAGCCTACGAGCAGTACTTC.

Details on this clonotype: This CDR3 is missing its conserved last phenylalanine or tryptophan, likely due to a read error. No DNA is shown, since the ends of the CDR3 on it are uncertain; the CDR3 is the one TCRdb lists. J is TRBJ2-1 and V is TRBV11-3; the table calls TRBD1, which could not be checked here. The CDR3 spans 8 residues, counting both ends. CDR1 is SGHNT, CDR2 YENEEA, per germline. The CDR3 loop reads CASSLPRT.

The rearrangement joins TRBV5-1 to TRBJ2-3; 12 positions agree with TRBD2. This CDR3 has 16 residues. The germline CDR1 and CDR2 sequences are SGHRS and YFSETQ. Trimming removed 3 bases from V and 4 bases from J; junction bases left unmatched: 6. CDR3 nucleotides: TGCGCCAGCAGCTGGAGACTAGCGGGAGAGTCAGATACGCAGTATTTT. It translates to CASSWRLAGESDTQYF.

The table lists this clonotype with many counts. This chain connects TRBV28 to TRBJ2-7, with D hard to call. This CDR3 spans 11 amino acids. V dropped 3 bases and J dropped 3 bases, with 3 bases sitting between them. Germline V gene sequence: CDR1 MDHEN, CDR2 SYDVKM. The CDR3 nucleotides read TGTGCCAGCAGTTTGAACTACGAGCAGTACTTC. Protein: CASSLNYEQYF.

A note on this clonotype: The conserved phenylalanine or tryptophan is not found at the CDR3 terminus, so this likely reflects a read error. The DNA is omitted, as the CDR3 cannot be located on it reliably, and the CDR3 follows TCRdb's listing. The chain carries TRBV5-3 and TRBJ2-7; the table's D call of TRBD2 was not tested on the DNA. TRBV5-3 is an open reading frame whose function is uncertain. The length of the CDR3 is 14 amino acids, counting both ends. This CDR3 reads CASSTRDYGYTFGS.

The rearrangement joins TRBV7-2 to TRBJ1-2, with a weak D call TRBD1 (5 bases). V shed 7 bases and J shed 0 bases, with 12 bases lying between them. Germline-derived CDR1 and CDR2 are SGHTA and FQGNSA. The CDR3 is 14 amino acids. The CDR3 loop reads CASTKGATNYGYTF. CDR3 nucleotide sequence: TGTGCCAGCACCAAAGGGGCTACTAACTATGGCTACACCTTC.

At least ten counts were recorded for this clonotype. This sequence joins TRBV4-1 and TRBJ2-6; D not resolved. The ends were cut back, 3 bases at V and 3 bases at J, with 9 bases in the middle. This CDR3 is built from 15 residues. Per germline, CDR1 MGHRA and CDR2 YSYEKL. DNA of the CDR3: TGCGCCAGCAGCCAGGACCGACTTGGGGCCAACGTCCTGACTTTC. Translating it yields CASSQDRLGANVLTF.

The rearrangement links TRBV6-6 to TRBJ2-1; possibly TRBD2 for D (6 bases). Matching the DNA end better, TRBJ2-7 makes the J call doubtful. Germline-derived CDR1 and CDR2 are MNHNY and SVGAGI (reference sequence). The CDR3 runs to 15 residues. In DNA form, the CDR3 reads TGTGCCAGCAGTTCTAGCGCGATAACCACCTACGAGCAGTACTTC. Residues: CASSSSAITTYEQYF.

V gene TRBV7-2 combines with J gene TRBJ1-1, with 8 bases that match TRBD1. The J segment lost 8 bases and the V segment lost 5 bases, leaving 7 bases of the junction unmatched. CDR3 size: 13 residues. The germline CDR1 and CDR2 sequences are SGHTA and FQGNSA. CDR3 sequence reads: CASSANRQGEAFF. CDR3 nucleotides: TGTGCCAGCAGCGCCAACCGACAGGGGGAAGCTTTCTTT.

The table lists this clonotype with many counts. The CDR3 is CASSSGRGQGAFF. In DNA form, the CDR3 reads TGTGCCAGCAGCTCCGGGAGGGGACAGGGCGCTTTCTTT. This rearrangement joins TRBV7-3 to TRBJ1-1; 9 bases fit TRBD1. The CDR3 is made up of 13 amino acids. The germline V gene encodes CDR1 SGHTA and CDR2 FQGTGA. After removal of 4 bases from V and 11 bases from J, the junction contained 8 bases not matched to a gene.

This clonotype appeared a single time. The CDR3 sequence: CASRTSHYEQYF. CDR3 DNA: TGTGCCAGCAGAACTTCCCACTACGAGCAGTACTTC. This chain links TRBV6-8 with TRBJ2-7; D is ambiguous. V was cut by 6 bases and J by 3 bases, with 9 bases left in between. Germline V gives CDR1 MNHGY, CDR2 SAAAGT. This CDR3 has 12 amino acids.

This clonotype was counted only a few times. The chain has TRBV7-3 and TRBJ2-6, with D uncertain. The V gene lost 2 bases and the J gene lost 0 bases, with 5 bases spanning the gap. This CDR3 region has 15 residues. The germline V gene has CDR1 SGHTA and CDR2 FQGTGA. The CDR3 protein is CASSLDHSGANVLTF. The CDR3 nucleotides read TGTGCCAGCAGCTTAGATCACTCTGGGGCCAACGTCCTGACTTTC.

The V gene is TRBV7-8, the J gene TRBJ1-5; D perhaps matches TRBD1 (5 bases). This CDR3 comprises 16 residues. V lost 1 base, J lost 0 bases, and 10 bases lay in between. Germline loops: CDR1 SGHVS, CDR2 FQNEAQ. DNA for the CDR3: TGTGCCAGCAGCTTAGATGGGGGATATAGCAATCAGCCCCAGCATTTT. Encoded protein: CASSLDGGYSNQPQHF.

Comments on this clonotype: The missing conserved phenylalanine or tryptophan at the end of this CDR3 makes a read error likely. The chain links TRBV5-1 to TRBJ2-6; maybe TRBD1 (6 bases). The CDR3 has 16 residues. Germline CDR1 and CDR2: SGHRS and YFSETQ. The CDR3 reads CASSLTGTSGAKVLTL. CDR3 sequence (DNA): TGCGCCAGCAGCTTGACAGGGACCTCTGGGGCCAAGGTCCTGACTTTG.

This clonotype was counted ten times or more. The chain uses TRBV11-2 and TRBJ1-2, with a weak D call TRBD1 (5 bases). Trimming took 0 bases from V and 0 from J, leaving 11 bases between them. CDR3 length: 16 residues. Germline lookup yields CDR1 SGHAT and CDR2 FQNNGV. The CDR3 reads CASSLDMTESNYGYTF. CDR3 nucleotides: TGTGCCAGCAGCTTAGATATGACAGAGTCTAACTATGGCTACACCTTC.

The chain's CDR3 is CASSLMVVAGGTDTQYF. For the CDR3, the DNA is TGTGCCAGCAGCCTAATGGTGGTAGCGGGTGGCACAGATACGCAGTATTTT. The chain combines TRBV6-1 with TRBJ2-3; 7 nucleotides agree with TRBD2. The CDR3 consists of 17 residues. The V segment lost 6 bases and the J segment 1 base; nucleotides outside the gene matches: 13. The germline CDR1 and CDR2 sequences are MNHNS and SASEGT.

For this clonotype: The junction and the germline gene differ at one end; a read error may be behind it. The chain couples TRBV7-6 to TRBJ2-7, with no clear D. With the DNA end fitting TRBJ1-2 better, the J assignment may be wrong. The V gene's germline CDR1 is SGHVS and CDR2 FNYEAQ. CDR3 size: 18 residues. CDR3 amino acids: CASSLVGPPQPTGYGYTF. The CDR3 DNA is TGTGCTAGCAGCTTAGTCGGGCCTCCCCAACCCACGGGCTATGGCTACACCTTC.

With regard to this clonotype: One end of the junction varies from germline; a read error may be responsible. The rearrangement joins TRBV6-1 to TRBJ1-6; the D is unclear. The CDR3 is 13 residues long. Germline CDR1 and CDR2: MNHNS and SASEGT. CDR3: CASSEKEDSPFHF. The CDR3 DNA reads TGTGCCAGCAGTGAAAAGGAGGATTCACCCTTCCACTTT.

The gene calls are TRBV7-8 and TRBJ2-1, with 12 bases matching TRBD2. CDR3 length: 16 amino acids. Germline V gives CDR1 SGHVS, CDR2 FQNEAQ. V was pared by 1 base and J by 7 bases, with 5 bases of the junction left unmatched. The CDR3 DNA is TGTGCCAGCAGCTTAGGAAGACTAGCGGGAGCGAATGAGCAGTTCTTC. Its translation is CASSLGRLAGANEQFF.

The chain recombines TRBV7-2 with TRBJ2-1, with 10 bases identical to TRBD1. The better agreement between TRBJ2-5 and the DNA end casts doubt on the J call. The germline gives CDR1 SGHTA, CDR2 FQGNSA. The CDR3 length is 15 residues. The CDR3: CARGTRDRGLETQYF. The CDR3 region has the DNA TGTGCCAGAGGGACCCGGGACAGGGGTTTAGAGACCCAGTACTTC.